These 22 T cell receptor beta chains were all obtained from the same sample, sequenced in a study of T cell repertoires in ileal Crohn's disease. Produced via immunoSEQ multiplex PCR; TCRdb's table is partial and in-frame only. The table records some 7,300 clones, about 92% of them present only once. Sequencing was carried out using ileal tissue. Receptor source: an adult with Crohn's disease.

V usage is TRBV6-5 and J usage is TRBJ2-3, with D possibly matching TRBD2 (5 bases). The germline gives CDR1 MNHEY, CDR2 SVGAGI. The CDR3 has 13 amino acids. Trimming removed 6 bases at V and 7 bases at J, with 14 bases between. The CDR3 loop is CASSSKAGYTQYF. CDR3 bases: TGTGCCAGCAGCTCCAAGGCGGGCTATACGCAGTATTTT.

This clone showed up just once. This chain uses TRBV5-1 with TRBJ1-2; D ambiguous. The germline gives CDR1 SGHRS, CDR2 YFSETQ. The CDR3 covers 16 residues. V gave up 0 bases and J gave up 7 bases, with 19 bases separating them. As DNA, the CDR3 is TGCGCCAGCAGCTTGGTGGTACAACCATCCGCAGGTGGCTACACCTTC. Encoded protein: CASSLVVQPSAGGYTF. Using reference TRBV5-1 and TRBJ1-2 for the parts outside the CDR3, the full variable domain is KAGVTQTPRYLIKTRGQQVTLSCSPISGHRSVSWYQQTPGQGLQFLFEYFSETQRNKGNFPGRFSGRQFSNSRSEMNVSTLELGDSALYLCASSLVVQPSAGGYTFGSGTRLTVV.

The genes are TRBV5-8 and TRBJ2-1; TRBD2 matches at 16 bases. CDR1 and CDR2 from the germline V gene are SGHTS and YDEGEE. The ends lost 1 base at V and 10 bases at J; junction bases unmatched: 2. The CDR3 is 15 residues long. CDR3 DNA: TGTGCCAGCAGCTTGCCGGGACTAGCGGGAGGGGAGCAGTTCTTC. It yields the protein CASSLPGLAGGEQFF.

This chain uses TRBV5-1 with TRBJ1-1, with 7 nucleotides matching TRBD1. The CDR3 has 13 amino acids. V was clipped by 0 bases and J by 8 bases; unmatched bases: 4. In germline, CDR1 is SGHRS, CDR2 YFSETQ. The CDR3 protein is CASSLGDSQEAFF. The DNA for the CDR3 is TGCGCCAGCAGCTTGGGGGACAGCCAGGAAGCTTTCTTT. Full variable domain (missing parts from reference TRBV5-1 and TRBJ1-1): KAGVTQTPRYLIKTRGQQVTLSCSPISGHRSVSWYQQTPGQGLQFLFEYFSETQRNKGNFPGRFSGRQFSNSRSEMNVSTLELGDSALYLCASSLGDSQEAFFGQGTRLTVV.

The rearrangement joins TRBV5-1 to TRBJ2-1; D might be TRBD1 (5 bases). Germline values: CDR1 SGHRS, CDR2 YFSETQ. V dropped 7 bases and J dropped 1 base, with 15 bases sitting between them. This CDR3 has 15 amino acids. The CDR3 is CASRQWGASYNEQFF. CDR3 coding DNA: TGCGCCAGCCGCCAGTGGGGCGCTTCCTACAATGAGCAGTTCTTC.

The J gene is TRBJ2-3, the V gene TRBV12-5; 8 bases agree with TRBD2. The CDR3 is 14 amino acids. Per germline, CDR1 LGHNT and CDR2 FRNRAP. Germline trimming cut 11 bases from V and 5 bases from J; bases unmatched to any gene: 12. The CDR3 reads CAASGSDRGDTQYF. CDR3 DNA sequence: TGTGCTGCGAGCGGGAGCGACCGGGGAGATACGCAGTATTTT.

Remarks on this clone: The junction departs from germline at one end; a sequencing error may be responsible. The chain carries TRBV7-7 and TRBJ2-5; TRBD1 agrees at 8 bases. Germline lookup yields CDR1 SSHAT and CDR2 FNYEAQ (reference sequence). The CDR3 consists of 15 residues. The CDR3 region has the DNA TGTGCTAGCAGCTCAGGACAGGGTAGAATGGAGACCCAGTACTTC. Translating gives CASSSGQGRMETQYF.

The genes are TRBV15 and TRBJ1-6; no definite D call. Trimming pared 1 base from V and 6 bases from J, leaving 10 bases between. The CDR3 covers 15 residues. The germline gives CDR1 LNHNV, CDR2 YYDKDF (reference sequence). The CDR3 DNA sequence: TGTGCCACCAGCAGAGCGGAGGGAGGTAATTCACCCCTCCACTTT. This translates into CATSRAEGGNSPLHF.

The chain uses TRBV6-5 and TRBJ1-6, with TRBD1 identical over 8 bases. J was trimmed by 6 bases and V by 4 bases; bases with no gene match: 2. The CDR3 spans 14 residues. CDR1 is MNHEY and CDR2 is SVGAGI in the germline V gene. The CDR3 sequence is CASSLDRVNSPLHF. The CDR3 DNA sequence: TGTGCCAGCAGTTTGGACAGGGTTAATTCACCCCTCCACTTT.

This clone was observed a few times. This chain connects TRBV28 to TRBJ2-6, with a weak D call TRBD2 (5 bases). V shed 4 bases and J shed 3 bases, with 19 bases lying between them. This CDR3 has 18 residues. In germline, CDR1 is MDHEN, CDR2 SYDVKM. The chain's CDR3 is CASSSPGAQGSGANVLTF. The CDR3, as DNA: TGTGCCAGCAGTTCACCCGGAGCCCAAGGGAGTGGGGCCAACGTCCTGACTTTC.

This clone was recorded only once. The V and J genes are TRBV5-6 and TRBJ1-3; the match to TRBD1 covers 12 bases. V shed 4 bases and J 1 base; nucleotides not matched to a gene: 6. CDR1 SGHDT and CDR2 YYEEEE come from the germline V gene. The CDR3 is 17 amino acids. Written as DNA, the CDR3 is TGTGCCAGCAGCACGCTGGGACAGGGGGCATCTGGAAACACCATATATTTT. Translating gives CASSTLGQGASGNTIYF.

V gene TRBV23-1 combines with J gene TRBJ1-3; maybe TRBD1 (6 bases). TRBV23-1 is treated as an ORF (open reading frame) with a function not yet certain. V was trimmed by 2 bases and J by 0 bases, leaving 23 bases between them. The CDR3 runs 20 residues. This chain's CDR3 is CASSQARQDLTPFSGNTIYF. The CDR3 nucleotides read TGCGCCAGCAGTCAAGCTCGACAGGACCTTACCCCCTTCTCTGGAAACACCATATATTTT.

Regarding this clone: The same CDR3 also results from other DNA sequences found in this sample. CDR3 residues: CAWSRHGQGNNSPLHF. CDR3 bases: TGTGCCTGGAGTCGCCACGGACAGGGCAATAATTCACCCCTCCACTTT. V usage is TRBV30 and J usage is TRBJ1-6; TRBD1 agrees at 8 bases. Germline CDR1 and CDR2: GTSNPN and SVGIG (reference sequence). Trimming cost V 2 bases and J 5 bases; bases outside gene matches: 8. The CDR3 spans 16 residues.

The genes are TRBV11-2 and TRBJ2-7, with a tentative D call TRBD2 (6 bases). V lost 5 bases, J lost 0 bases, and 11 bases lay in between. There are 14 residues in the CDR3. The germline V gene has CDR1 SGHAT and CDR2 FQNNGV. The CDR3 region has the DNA TGTGCCAGCAGCCCGGGGGTCTACTCCTACGAGCAGTACTTC. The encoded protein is CASSPGVYSYEQYF. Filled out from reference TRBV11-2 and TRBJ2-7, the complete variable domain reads EAGVAQSPRYKIIEKRQSVAFWCNPISGHATLYWYQQILGQGPKLLIQFQNNGVVDDSQLPKDRFSAERLKGVDSTLKIQPAKLEDSAVYLCASSPGVYSYEQYFGPGTRLTVT.

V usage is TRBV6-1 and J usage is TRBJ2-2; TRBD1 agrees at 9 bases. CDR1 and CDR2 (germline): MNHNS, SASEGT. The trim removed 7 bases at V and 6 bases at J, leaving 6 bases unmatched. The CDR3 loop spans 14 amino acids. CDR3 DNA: TGTGCCAGCATAGGGAGACAGGGGGCCGGGGAGCTGTTTTTT. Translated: CASIGRQGAGELFF.

CDR3 sequence (DNA): TGTGCCAGCAGCCGGGGGGAACTAAACACCGGGGAGCTGTTTTTT. Translating gives CASSRGELNTGELFF. This chain joins TRBV5-6 and TRBJ2-2, with 7 positions matching TRBD2. The V segment lost 4 bases and the J segment 2 bases; nucleotides outside the gene matches: 5. The CDR3 length is 15 residues. CDR1 and CDR2 from the germline V gene are SGHDT and YYEEEE.

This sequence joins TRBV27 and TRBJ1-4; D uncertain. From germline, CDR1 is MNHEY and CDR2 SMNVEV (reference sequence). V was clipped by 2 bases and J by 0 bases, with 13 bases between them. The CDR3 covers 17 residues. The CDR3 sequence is CASSLGQTYPTNEKLFF. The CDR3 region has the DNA TGTGCCAGCAGTTTAGGGCAGACCTATCCAACTAATGAAAAACTGTTTTTT.

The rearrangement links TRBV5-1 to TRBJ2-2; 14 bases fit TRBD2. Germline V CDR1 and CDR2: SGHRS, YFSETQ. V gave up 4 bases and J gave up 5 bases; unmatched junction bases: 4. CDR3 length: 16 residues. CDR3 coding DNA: TGCGCCAGCAGCCCGGGACTAGCGGGAGATACCGGGGAGCTGTTTTTT. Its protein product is CASSPGLAGDTGELFF.

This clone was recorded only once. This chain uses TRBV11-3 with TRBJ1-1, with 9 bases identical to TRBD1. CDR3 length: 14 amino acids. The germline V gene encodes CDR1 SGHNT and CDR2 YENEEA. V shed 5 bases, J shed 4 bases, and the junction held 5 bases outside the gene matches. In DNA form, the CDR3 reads TGTGCCAGCAGCCTCGGACAGGGGATCACTGAAGCTTTCTTT. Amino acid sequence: CASSLGQGITEAFF.

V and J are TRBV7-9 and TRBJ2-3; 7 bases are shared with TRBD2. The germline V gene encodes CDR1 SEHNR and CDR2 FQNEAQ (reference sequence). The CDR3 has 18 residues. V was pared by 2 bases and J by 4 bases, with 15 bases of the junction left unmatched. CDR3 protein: CASSLSGEAGVLADTQYF. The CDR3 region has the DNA TGTGCCAGCAGCTTATCCGGCGAGGCGGGAGTGCTCGCAGATACGCAGTATTTT.

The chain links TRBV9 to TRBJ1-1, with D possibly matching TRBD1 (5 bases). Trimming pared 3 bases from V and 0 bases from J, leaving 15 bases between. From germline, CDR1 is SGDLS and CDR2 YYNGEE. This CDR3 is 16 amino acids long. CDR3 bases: TGTGCCAGCAGCGGGTCCCCAGGGTTCATGAACACTGAAGCTTTCTTT. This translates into CASSGSPGFMNTEAFF.

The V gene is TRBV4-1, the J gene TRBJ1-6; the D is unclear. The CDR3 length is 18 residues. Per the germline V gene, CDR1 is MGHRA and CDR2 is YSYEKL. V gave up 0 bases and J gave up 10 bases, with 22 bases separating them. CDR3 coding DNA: TGCGCCAGCAGCCAAGATCGTTCGGCCCGAGGGATCCGATCACCCCTCCACTTT. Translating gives CASSQDRSARGIRSPLHF.